The present entry profiles one T cell receptor (beta chain) with its context. The antigen remains unidentified. This sample is drawn from a study of identical twins. The V gene lost 3 bases and the J gene lost 4 bases, with 9 bases spanning the gap. There are 13 residues in the CDR3. TCRdb re-analysed the 5' RACE reads in MiXCR, keeping a single row per CDR3 protein. This repertoire shows more than 1.5 million distinct CDR3 sequences, under 35% found once; its top ten account for approximately 0.29%. Study findings and constraints: Analyses of zero insertions could, in part, be confounded by invariant MAIT and iNKT cells. High-abundance cord blood beta clonotypes had fewer insertions; memory repertoires showed none.

The chain links TRBV12-3 or TRBV12-4 to TRBJ1-1; TRBD1 might be the D (5 bases). The TCR was taken from a newborn girl in good health. The sequenced material came from cord blood. CDR3 amino acids: CASSFGDRTEAFF. As DNA, the CDR3 is TGTGCCAGCAGTTTCGGGGACCGCACTGAAGCTTTCTTT.